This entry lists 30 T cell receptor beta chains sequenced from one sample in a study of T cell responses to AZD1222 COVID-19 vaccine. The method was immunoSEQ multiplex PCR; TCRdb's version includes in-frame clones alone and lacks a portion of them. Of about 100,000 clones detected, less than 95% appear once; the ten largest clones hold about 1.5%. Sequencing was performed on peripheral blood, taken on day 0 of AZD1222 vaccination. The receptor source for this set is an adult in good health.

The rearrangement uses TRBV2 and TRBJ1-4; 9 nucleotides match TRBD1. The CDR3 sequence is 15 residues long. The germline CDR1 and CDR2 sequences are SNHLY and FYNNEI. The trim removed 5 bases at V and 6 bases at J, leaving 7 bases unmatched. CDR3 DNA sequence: TGTGCCAGCAGTACGGAGGGACAGGGAGATGAAAAACTGTTTTTT. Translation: CASSTEGQGDEKLFF.

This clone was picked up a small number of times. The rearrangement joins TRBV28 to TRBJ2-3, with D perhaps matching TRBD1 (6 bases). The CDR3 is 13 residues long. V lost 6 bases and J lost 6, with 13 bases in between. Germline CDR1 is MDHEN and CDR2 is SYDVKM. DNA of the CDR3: TGTGCCAGCAGCCCAGGGGTACGGGATACGCAGTATTTT. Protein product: CASSPGVRDTQYF.

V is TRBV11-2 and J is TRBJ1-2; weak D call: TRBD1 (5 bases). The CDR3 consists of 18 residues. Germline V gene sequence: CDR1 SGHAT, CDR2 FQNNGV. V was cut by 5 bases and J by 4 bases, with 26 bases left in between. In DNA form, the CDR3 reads TGTGCCAGCAGCCAAGACACGGGGACGGTGAAGCGAAGCTATGGCTACACCTTC. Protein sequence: CASSQDTGTVKRSYGYTF.

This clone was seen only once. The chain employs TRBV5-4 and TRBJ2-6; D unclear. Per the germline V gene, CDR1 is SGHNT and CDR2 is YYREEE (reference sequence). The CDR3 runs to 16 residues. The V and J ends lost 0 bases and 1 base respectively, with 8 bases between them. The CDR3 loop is CASSLVRQSGANVLTF. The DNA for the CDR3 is TGTGCCAGCAGCTTGGTCCGGCAGTCTGGGGCCAACGTCCTGACTTTC.

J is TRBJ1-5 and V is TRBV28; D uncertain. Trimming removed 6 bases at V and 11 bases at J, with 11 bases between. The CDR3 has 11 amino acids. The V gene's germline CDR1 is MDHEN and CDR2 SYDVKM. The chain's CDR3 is CASSHTRAQHF. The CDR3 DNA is TGTGCCAGCAGCCATACTCGGGCCCAGCATTTT.

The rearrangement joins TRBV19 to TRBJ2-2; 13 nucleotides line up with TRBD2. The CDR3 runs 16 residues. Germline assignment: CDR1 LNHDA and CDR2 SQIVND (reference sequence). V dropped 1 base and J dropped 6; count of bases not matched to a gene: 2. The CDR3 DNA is TGTGCCAGTAGTATAGTCACTAGCGGGGGGGCCGGGGAGCTGTTTTTT. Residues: CASSIVTSGGAGELFF. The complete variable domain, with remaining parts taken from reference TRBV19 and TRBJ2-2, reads DGGITQSPKYLFRKEGQNVTLSCEQNLNHDAMYWYRQDPGQGLRLIYYSQIVNDFQKGDIAEGYSVSREKKESFPLTVTSAQKNPTAFYLCASSIVTSGGAGELFFGEGSRLTVL.

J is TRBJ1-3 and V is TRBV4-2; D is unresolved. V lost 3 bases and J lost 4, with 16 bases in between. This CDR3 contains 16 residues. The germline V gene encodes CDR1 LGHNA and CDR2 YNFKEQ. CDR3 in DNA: TGTGCCAGCAGCCAGGCCTCTTCCCTGGAAGGAAACACCATATATTTT. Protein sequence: CASSQASSLEGNTIYF.

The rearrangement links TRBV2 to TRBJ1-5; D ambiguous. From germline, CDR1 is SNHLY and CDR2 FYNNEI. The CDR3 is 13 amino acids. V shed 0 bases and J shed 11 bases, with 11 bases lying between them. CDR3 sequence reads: CASSEAVGRAQHF. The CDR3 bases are TGTGCCAGCAGTGAAGCGGTAGGGCGGGCCCAGCATTTT.

In DNA, the CDR3 is TGTGCCAGTTCCGGGACAGTTAACGAGCAGTACTTC. It is translated as CASSGTVNEQYF. This rearrangement joins TRBV19 to TRBJ2-7; 7 nucleotides match TRBD1. V shed 8 bases, J shed 5 bases, and the junction held 6 bases outside the gene matches. Germline CDR1 is LNHDA and CDR2 is SQIVND (reference sequence). There are 12 residues in the CDR3.

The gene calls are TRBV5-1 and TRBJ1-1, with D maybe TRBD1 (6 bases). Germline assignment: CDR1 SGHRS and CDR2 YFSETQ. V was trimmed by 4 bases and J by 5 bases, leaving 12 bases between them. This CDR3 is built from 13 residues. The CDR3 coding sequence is TGCGCCAGCAGCCCCCTGCAGGGGACTGAAGCTTTCTTT. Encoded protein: CASSPLQGTEAFF.

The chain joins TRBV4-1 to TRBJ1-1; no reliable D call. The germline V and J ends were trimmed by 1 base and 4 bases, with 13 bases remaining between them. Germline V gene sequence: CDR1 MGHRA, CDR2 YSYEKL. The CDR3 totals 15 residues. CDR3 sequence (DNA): TGCGCCAGCAGCCAAGTGGCCAGGTCGAGCACTGAAGCTTTCTTT. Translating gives CASSQVARSSTEAFF.

The CDR3, as DNA: TGTGCCAGCTCCCCTGGGACAGCGGGGGGGCGAGTTACGCAGTATTTT. Translated, it gives CASSPGTAGGRVTQYF. The chain carries TRBV18 and TRBJ2-3; TRBD2 matches at 10 bases. The CDR3 runs 16 residues. Unmatched junction bases numbered 14, after V lost 6 bases and J lost 8 bases. The germline gives CDR1 KGHSH, CDR2 LQKENI.

CDR3 in DNA: TGTGCCAGCAGCCAGGCCCGATACTCTGGAAACACCATATATTTT. Its translation is CASSQARYSGNTIYF. This rearrangement joins TRBV11-2 to TRBJ1-3; D not resolved. The CDR3 is made up of 15 amino acids. The V and J ends lost 5 bases and 0 bases respectively, with 11 bases between them. Germline V CDR1 and CDR2: SGHAT, FQNNGV.

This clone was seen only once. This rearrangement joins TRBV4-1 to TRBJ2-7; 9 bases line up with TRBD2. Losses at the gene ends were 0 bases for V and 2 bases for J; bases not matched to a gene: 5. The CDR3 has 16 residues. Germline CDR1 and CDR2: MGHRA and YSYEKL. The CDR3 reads CASSQDRASGTYEQYF. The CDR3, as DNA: TGCGCCAGCAGCCAAGATCGGGCTAGCGGGACCTACGAGCAGTACTTC.

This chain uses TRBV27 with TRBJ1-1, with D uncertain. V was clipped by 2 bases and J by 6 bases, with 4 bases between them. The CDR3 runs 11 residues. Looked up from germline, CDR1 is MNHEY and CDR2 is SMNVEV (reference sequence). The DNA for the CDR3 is TGTGCCAGCAGTTTAGGGGCTGAAGCTTTCTTT. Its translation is CASSLGAEAFF.

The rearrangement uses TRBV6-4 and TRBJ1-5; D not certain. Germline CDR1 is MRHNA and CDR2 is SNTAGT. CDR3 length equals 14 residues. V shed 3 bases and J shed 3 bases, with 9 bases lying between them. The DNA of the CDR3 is TGTGCCAGCAGTGATGGGAGTCCCAATCAGCCCCAGCATTTT. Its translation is CASSDGSPNQPQHF.

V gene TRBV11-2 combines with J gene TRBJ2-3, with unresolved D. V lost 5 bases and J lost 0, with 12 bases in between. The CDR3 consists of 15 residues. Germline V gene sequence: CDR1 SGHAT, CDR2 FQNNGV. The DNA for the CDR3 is TGTGCCAGCAGCCCTTTGCGGCCCAGCACAGATACGCAGTATTTT. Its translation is CASSPLRPSTDTQYF.

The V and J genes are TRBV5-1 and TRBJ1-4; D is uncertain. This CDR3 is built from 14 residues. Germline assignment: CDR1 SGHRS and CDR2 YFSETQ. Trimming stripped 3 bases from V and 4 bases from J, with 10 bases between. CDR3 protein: CASSYDISNEKLFF. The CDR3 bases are TGCGCCAGCAGCTACGACATTAGTAATGAAAAACTGTTTTTT.

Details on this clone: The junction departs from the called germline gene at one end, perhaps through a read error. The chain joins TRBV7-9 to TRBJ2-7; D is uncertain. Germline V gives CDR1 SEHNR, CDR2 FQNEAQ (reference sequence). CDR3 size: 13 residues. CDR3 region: CASSHSVWPEQYF. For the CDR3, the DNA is TGTGCCAGCAGCCATAGTGTATGGCCAGAGCAATACTTC.

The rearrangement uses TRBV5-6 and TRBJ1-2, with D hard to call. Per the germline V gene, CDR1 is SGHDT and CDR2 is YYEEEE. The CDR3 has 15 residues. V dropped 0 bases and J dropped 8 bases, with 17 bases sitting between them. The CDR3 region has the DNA TGTGCCAGCAGCTTGGAACGTTTTGTCGGTAGGGGCTACACCTTC. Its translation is CASSLERFVGRGYTF.

The CDR3 loop is CASPGGSGNTIYF. The CDR3, as DNA: TGTGCCAGTCCAGGCGGCTCTGGAAACACCATATATTTT. This chain uses TRBV19 with TRBJ1-3; no firm D call. The CDR3 contains 13 residues. The germline V and J ends were trimmed by 8 bases and 0 bases, with 8 bases remaining between them. Germline V lookup: CDR1 LNHDA, CDR2 SQIVND (reference sequence).

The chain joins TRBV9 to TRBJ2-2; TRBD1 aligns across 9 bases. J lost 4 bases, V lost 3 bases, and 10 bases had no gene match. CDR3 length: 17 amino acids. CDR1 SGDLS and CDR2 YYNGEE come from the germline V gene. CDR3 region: CASSDTGGAVSTGELFF. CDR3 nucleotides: TGTGCCAGCAGCGACACAGGGGGCGCGGTGAGCACCGGGGAGCTGTTTTTT.

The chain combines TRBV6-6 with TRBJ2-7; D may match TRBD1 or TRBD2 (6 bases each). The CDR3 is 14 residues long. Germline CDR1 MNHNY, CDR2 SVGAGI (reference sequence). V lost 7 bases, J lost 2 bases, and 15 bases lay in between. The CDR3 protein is CASTQGGPPYEQYF. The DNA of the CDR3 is TGTGCCAGCACCCAAGGGGGGCCCCCCTACGAGCAGTACTTC.

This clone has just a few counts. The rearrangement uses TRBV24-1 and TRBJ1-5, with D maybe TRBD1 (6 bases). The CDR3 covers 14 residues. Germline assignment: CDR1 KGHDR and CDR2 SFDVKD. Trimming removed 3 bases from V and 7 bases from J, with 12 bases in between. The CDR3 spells CATSDPQGIQPQHF. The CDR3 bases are TGTGCCACCAGTGATCCTCAGGGGATCCAGCCCCAGCATTTT.

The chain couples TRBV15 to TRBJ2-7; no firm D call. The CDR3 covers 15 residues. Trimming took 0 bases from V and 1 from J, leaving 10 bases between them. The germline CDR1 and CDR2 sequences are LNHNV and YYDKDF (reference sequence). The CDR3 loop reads CATSRDLSDSYEQYF. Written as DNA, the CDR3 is TGTGCCACCAGCAGAGATCTGAGCGATTCCTACGAGCAGTACTTC.

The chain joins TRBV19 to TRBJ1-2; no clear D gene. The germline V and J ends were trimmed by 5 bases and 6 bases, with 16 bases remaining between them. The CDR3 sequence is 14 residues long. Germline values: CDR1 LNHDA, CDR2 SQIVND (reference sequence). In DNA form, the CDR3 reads TGTGCCAGTAGTCCCTCACTATTCCTCCATGGCTACACCTTC. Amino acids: CASSPSLFLHGYTF.

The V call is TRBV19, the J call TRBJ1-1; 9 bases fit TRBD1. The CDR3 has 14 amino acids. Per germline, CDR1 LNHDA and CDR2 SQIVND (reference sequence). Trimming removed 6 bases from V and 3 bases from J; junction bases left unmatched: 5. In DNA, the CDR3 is TGTGCCAGTAGCATGGGACAGGGCTACACTGAAGCTTTCTTT. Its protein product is CASSMGQGYTEAFF.

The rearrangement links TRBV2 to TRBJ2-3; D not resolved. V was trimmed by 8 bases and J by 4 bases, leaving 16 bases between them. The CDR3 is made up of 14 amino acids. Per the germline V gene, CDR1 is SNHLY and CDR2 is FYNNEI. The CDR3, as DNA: TGTGCCAGCCGGATCATAGATACCGCAGATACGCAGTATTTT. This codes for CASRIIDTADTQYF. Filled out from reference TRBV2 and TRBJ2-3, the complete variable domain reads EPEVTQTPSHQVTQMGQEVILRCVPISNHLYFYWYRQILGQKVEFLVSFYNNEISEKSEIFDDQFSVERPDGSNFTLKIRSTKLEDSAMYFCASRIIDTADTQYFGPGTRLTVL.

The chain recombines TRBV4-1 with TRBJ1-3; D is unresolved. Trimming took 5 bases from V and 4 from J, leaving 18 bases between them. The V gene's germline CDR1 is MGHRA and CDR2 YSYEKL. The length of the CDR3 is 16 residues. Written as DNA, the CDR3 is TGCGCCAGCAGCGCCCGGACGAGCAGAGCCGGAAACACCATATATTTT. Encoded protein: CASSARTSRAGNTIYF.

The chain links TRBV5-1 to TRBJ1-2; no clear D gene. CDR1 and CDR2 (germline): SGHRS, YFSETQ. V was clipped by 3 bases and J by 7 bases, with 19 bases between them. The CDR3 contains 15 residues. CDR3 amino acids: CASSSSTGEGVGYTF. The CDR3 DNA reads TGCGCCAGCAGCTCCAGCACCGGGGAGGGTGTTGGCTACACCTTC.